Listed here are 6 T cell receptor beta chains from one sample, sequenced in a study of blood T cell repertoires in COVID-19. TCRdb's copy holds only in-frame clones and misses some; the assay was immunoSEQ multiplex PCR. The data show fewer than 130,000 clones, 80% to 90% seen once. The material sequenced was peripheral blood. All receptors come from a human donor in a cohort sampled during active COVID-19.

The chain has TRBV7-2 and TRBJ2-1; 9 bases line up with TRBD2. This CDR3 region has 17 residues. Germline CDR1 is SGHTA and CDR2 is FQGNSA. J gave up 0 bases and V 1 base, and 4 bases lay outside the gene matches. CDR3 sequence: CASSLVSSGDSYNEQFF. DNA of the CDR3: TGTGCCAGCAGCTTAGTTTCTAGCGGGGACTCCTACAATGAGCAGTTCTTC. The variable domain in full, completed from reference TRBV7-2 and TRBJ2-1, reads GAGVSQSPSNKVTEKGKDVELRCDPISGHTALYWYRQSLGQGLEFLIYFQGNSAPDKSGLPSDRFSAERTGGSVSTLTIQRTQQEDSAVYLCASSLVSSGDSYNEQFFGPGTRLTVL.

The gene calls are TRBV7-9 and TRBJ1-1, with a tentative D call TRBD1 (6 bases). CDR3 length: 14 amino acids. CDR1 SEHNR and CDR2 FQNEAQ come from the germline V gene (reference sequence). V dropped 3 bases and J dropped 1 base, with 9 bases sitting between them. CDR3 coding DNA: TGTGCCAGCAGCTTCCAACAGGGGAACACTGAAGCTTTCTTT. Protein product: CASSFQQGNTEAFF.

This sequence joins TRBV7-9 and TRBJ2-7, with a weak D call TRBD1 (5 bases). V gave up 1 base and J gave up 3 bases, with 13 bases separating them. CDR1 and CDR2 (germline): SEHNR, FQNEAQ (reference sequence). The CDR3 extends over 15 amino acids. The CDR3 sequence is CASSLVGDSFYEQYF. The CDR3 coding sequence is TGTGCCAGCAGCTTAGTAGGAGACAGTTTCTACGAGCAGTACTTC.

The chain combines TRBV19 with TRBJ1-1; no reliable D call. Germline loops: CDR1 LNHDA, CDR2 SQIVND (reference sequence). V was trimmed by 5 bases and J by 4 bases, leaving 14 bases between them. CDR3 size: 14 residues. The CDR3 bases are TGTGCCAGTAGTGTGGACGGGAGACTCACTGAAGCTTTCTTT. It yields the protein CASSVDGRLTEAFF.

The chain is built from TRBV4-2 and TRBJ2-3, with D perhaps TRBD1 (5 bases). The CDR3 consists of 16 residues. Trimming removed 7 bases from V and 4 bases from J, with 21 bases in between. Germline values: CDR1 LGHNA, CDR2 YNFKEQ. In DNA, the CDR3 is TGTGCCAGCAAAAGCAACCTTGGGGCCGCACCAGATACGCAGTATTTT. Amino acid sequence: CASKSNLGAAPDTQYF.

The chain combines TRBV18 with TRBJ2-3; the match to TRBD1 covers 8 bases. J lost 0 bases, V lost 5 bases, and 7 bases had no gene match. The CDR3 is 16 amino acids. From germline, CDR1 is KGHSH and CDR2 LQKENI. CDR3 DNA sequence: TGTGCCAGCTCATTTGACAGGGGTACTAGCACAGATACGCAGTATTTT. Amino acid sequence: CASSFDRGTSTDTQYF.